The entry below gives a single T cell receptor (beta chain) sequence along with its context. Its antigen is still unknown. The germline V and J ends were trimmed by 5 bases and 1 base, with 18 bases remaining between them. There are 17 residues in the CDR3. Per germline, CDR1 SGHTA and CDR2 FQGNSA. This entry is derived from a study of OX40 agonist ivuxolimab in advanced cancers. Study-wide context: People who had prior anti-PD-1, anti-PD-L1 or anti-CTLA-4 therapy could take part, and 35% to 50% had some.

The protocol was immunoSEQ multiplex PCR, while the TCRdb copy is restricted to in-frame clones and leaves out a portion. The sample holds fewer than 90,000 clones, 75% to 90% seen once. Study-level points and caveats: Normalized expansion of T-cell clones was also low for some nonresponders.

V is TRBV7-2 and J is TRBJ2-1; D possibly matches TRBD1 or TRBD2 (6 bases each). This receptor was taken from an adult with an advanced solid tumor such as melanoma, head and neck, liver or kidney cancer. The material sequenced was CD4+ or CD8+ T cells sorted from blood, taken in a trial of the OX40 agonist ivuxolimab. The CDR3 region is CASSRSRGDSSYNEQFF. The DNA for the CDR3 is TGTGCCAGCAGCCGCTCGAGGGGGGATTCTTCCTACAATGAGCAGTTCTTC.